This TCR beta chain was recovered during a study of graft-versus-host responses after intestinal transplantation. General study points: Some patients had graft-donor T cell macrochimerism, and their allografts showed high graft-versus-host to host-versus-graft clonal ratios.

This clone was detected once. Its specificity is not known. V was trimmed by 5 bases and J by 7 bases, leaving 24 bases between them. This CDR3 comprises 18 residues. From germline, CDR1 is SEHNR and CDR2 FQNEAQ (reference sequence). Clones were read by immunoSEQ multiplex PCR, and TCRdb kept only the in-frame ones, dropping some. The sample has around 30,000 clones, about four fifths seen once. Graft material was processed, releasing intraepithelial and lamina propria lymphocytes. This chain uses TRBV7-9 with TRBJ1-6, with a tentative D call TRBD1 (6 bases). Sequences were derived from ileum tissue, sampled 98 days after intestinal transplantation. The clonotype was recovered from a human patient who received an intestinal transplant, so some T cells may come from the graft donor. The CDR3 is CASSPPRGRTALNSPLHF. CDR3 nucleotides: TGTGCCAGCAGCCCCCCCCGGGGTAGGACAGCCCTAAATTCACCCCTCCACTTT.